Listed below are T cell receptor beta chains from one sample, sequenced in a study of neurological immune-mediated disorders. Each CDR3 protein is one row after TCRdb ran MiXCR on the 5' RACE reads. The data contain under 80,000 distinct CDR3 sequences, 9.4% of them seen just once; the ten biggest clones take up less than 2%. The sample comprised PBMCs. The receptors stem from a man aged 50-60 years in good health. Both conserved end residues are part of each CDR3. A D gene is named only where the DNA matches it firmly. Only part of the rows carry a size: once, few, many, or a class if the clone is expanded.

J gene: TRBJ2-3; clone size: many; D gene: -; V gene: TRBV7-2; CDR3 protein: CASSFLRRIPSTDTQYF; CDR3 DNA: TGTGCCAGCAGCTTTCTTAGACGGATTCCTAGCACAGATACGCAGTATTTT
J gene: TRBJ2-7; clone size: -; D gene: -; V gene: TRBV18; CDR3 protein: CASSPAVYEQYF; CDR3 DNA: TGTGCCAGCTCACCAGCTGTTTACGAGCAGTACTTC
J gene: TRBJ1-2; clone size: many; D gene: -; V gene: TRBV25-1; CDR3 protein: CASSEHLLYGYTF; CDR3 DNA: TGTGCCAGCAGTGAACACCTACTCTATGGCTACACCTTC
J gene: TRBJ2-5; clone size: many; D gene: TRBD2; V gene: TRBV5-1; CDR3 protein: CASSFRAGASQETQYF; CDR3 DNA: TGCGCCAGCAGCTTTCGGGCGGGAGCAAGCCAAGAGACCCAGTACTTC
J gene: TRBJ1-5; clone size: many; D gene: -; V gene: TRBV12-3/TRBV12-4; CDR3 protein: CASSPGTGVRGQPQHF; CDR3 DNA: TGTGCCAGCAGCCCCGGGACGGGGGTAAGAGGTCAGCCCCAGCATTTT
J gene: TRBJ1-6; clone size: many; D gene: TRBD1; V gene: TRBV5-1; CDR3 protein: CASSLGAGGSPLHF; CDR3 DNA: TGCGCCAGCAGCTTGGGAGCAGGGGGCTCACCCCTCCACTTT
J gene: TRBJ1-4; clone size: many; D gene: TRBD1; V gene: TRBV29-1; CDR3 protein: CSVYTGGKLFF; CDR3 DNA: TGCAGCGTCTATACAGGGGGAAAACTGTTTTTT
J gene: TRBJ1-3; clone size: many; D gene: -; V gene: TRBV30; CDR3 protein: CASRGPGNTIYF; CDR3 DNA: TGTGCCTCTCGGGGGCCAGGAAACACCATATATTTT
J gene: TRBJ2-3; clone size: few; D gene: -; V gene: TRBV7-3; CDR3 protein: CSSSPPSTDTQYF; CDR3 DNA: TGTTCCAGCAGCCCCCCGAGTACAGATACGCAGTATTTT
J gene: TRBJ1-1; clone size: many; D gene: -; V gene: TRBV6-2/TRBV6-3; CDR3 protein: CASSYRQSSTFF; CDR3 DNA: TGTGCCAGCAGTTACCGACAGAGCTCGACTTTCTTT
J gene: TRBJ1-5; clone size: many; D gene: -; V gene: TRBV10-2; CDR3 protein: CASSALGGGQPQHF; CDR3 DNA: TGCGCCAGCAGCGCACTGGGGGGCGGTCAGCCCCAGCATTTT
J gene: TRBJ2-7; clone size: few; D gene: TRBD1; V gene: TRBV25-1; CDR3 protein: CASSPRAGTGEGGYGSQYF; CDR3 DNA: TGTGCCAGCAGTCCAAGAGCTGGGACAGGGGAAGGTGGGTATGGCTCGCAGTACTTC
J gene: TRBJ2-3; clone size: -; D gene: -; V gene: TRBV4-1; CDR3 protein: CASSGGGGGDTQYF; CDR3 DNA: TGCGCCAGCAGCGGGGGAGGGGGGGGCGATACGCAGTATTTT